Below, 29 T cell receptor beta chains from the same sample are listed, as sequenced in a study of cytomegalovirus exposure and HLA in healthy donors. It was with 60 Vbeta and 13 Jbeta primers that the PCR ran. Repertoires were generated with immunoSEQ multiplex PCR, while TCRdb's copy carries only in-frame clones and drops some. The repertoire holds around 200,000 clones, roughly 84% seen once, with 1% to 1.5% in the top ten. The sequencing input was PBMCs. Receptor source: a girl aged 2 to 10 in good health and CMV-seropositive.

The rearrangement joins TRBV5-1 to TRBJ2-7; TRBD1 aligns across 10 bases. The length of the CDR3 is 14 residues. CDR1 is SGHRS, CDR2 YFSETQ, per germline. V shed 5 bases and J 6 bases; nucleotides not matched to a gene: 8. The CDR3, as DNA: TGCGCCAGCAGGCCCGGGACAGGGGCTCGCGAGCAGTACTTC. Translation gives CASRPGTGAREQYF.

The rearrangement links TRBV19 to TRBJ2-7, with a weak D call TRBD1 (6 bases). Germline CDR1 is LNHDA and CDR2 is SQIVND (reference sequence). This CDR3 is built from 16 residues. V lost 3 bases and J lost 0, with 15 bases in between. CDR3 sequence: CASSIYYRVSSYEQYF. The CDR3 DNA is TGTGCCAGTAGTATCTACTACAGGGTGAGCTCCTACGAGCAGTACTTC. The complete variable domain, with remaining parts taken from reference TRBV19 and TRBJ2-7, reads DGGITQSPKYLFRKEGQNVTLSCEQNLNHDAMYWYRQDPGQGLRLIYYSQIVNDFQKGDIAEGYSVSREKKESFPLTVTSAQKNPTAFYLCASSIYYRVSSYEQYFGPGTRLTVT.

This chain joins TRBV6-1 and TRBJ2-7, with 8 bases lining up with TRBD2. The CDR3 runs 13 residues. The germline gives CDR1 MNHNS, CDR2 SASEGT. V shed 7 bases, J shed 5 bases, and the junction held 7 bases outside the gene matches. The CDR3 loop reads CASKGLETHEQYF. CDR3 coding DNA: TGTGCCAGCAAGGGACTAGAGACCCACGAGCAGTACTTC.

This sequence joins TRBV28 and TRBJ2-2; 12 nucleotides align to TRBD1. The CDR3 totals 16 residues. V lost 4 bases, J lost 5 bases, and 5 bases stayed unmatched. Germline CDR1 reads MDHEN; CDR2 reads SYDVKM. Here the CDR3 DNA reads TGTGCCAGCAGTTCCCGGGACAGGGGGCCGACCGGGGAGCTGTTTTTT. Translated, it gives CASSSRDRGPTGELFF.

In the case of this clone: At one end, the junction sequence differs from germline, possibly due to a read error. The chain links TRBV5-1 to TRBJ2-3; 8 bases match TRBD2. Germline CDR1 reads SGHRS; CDR2 reads YFSETQ. The length of the CDR3 is 11 residues. In DNA, the CDR3 is TGCGCCAGCAGCTCGACCATGGGACTAGTTTTT. Its protein is CASSSTMGLVF.

V usage is TRBV2 and J usage is TRBJ2-1; 7 bases match TRBD1. The CDR3 spans 16 residues. Germline trimming cut 6 bases from V and 0 bases from J; bases unmatched to any gene: 8. The germline V gene encodes CDR1 SNHLY and CDR2 FYNNEI. CDR3 sequence (DNA): TGTGCCAGCAGCTCCGGGACAGCGAGCTCCTACAATGAGCAGTTCTTC. Its protein product is CASSSGTASSYNEQFF.

This chain uses TRBV10-1 with TRBJ2-7; possibly TRBD1 for D (6 bases). With 2 bases removed from V and 0 bases from J, the gap between germline ends came to 14 bases. The CDR3 runs 16 residues. Germline CDR1 WNHNN, CDR2 SYGVQD (reference sequence). The CDR3 DNA sequence: TGCGCCAGCAGTGAGCGCATCCAGGGGAGCTCCTACGAGCAGTACTTC. Translated: CASSERIQGSSYEQYF.

This chain uses TRBV19 with TRBJ2-7; TRBD1 matches at 7 bases. CDR3 size: 14 residues. After removal of 6 bases from V and 2 bases from J, the junction contained 7 bases not matched to a gene. The germline gives CDR1 LNHDA, CDR2 SQIVND (reference sequence). Here the CDR3 DNA reads TGTGCCAGTAGATATCGGGACAGCACCTACGAGCAGTACTTC. Amino acids: CASRYRDSTYEQYF.

The chain carries TRBV5-6 and TRBJ2-3; 10 nucleotides match TRBD2. Per germline, CDR1 SGHDT and CDR2 YYEEEE. Trimming cost V 4 bases and J 2 bases; bases outside gene matches: 7. The length of the CDR3 is 16 residues. The CDR3: CASSALAGGITDTQYF. DNA for the CDR3: TGTGCCAGCAGCGCCTTAGCGGGGGGAATCACAGATACGCAGTATTTT. Full variable domain (missing parts from reference TRBV5-6 and TRBJ2-3): DAGVTQSPTHLIKTRGQQVTLRCSPKSGHDTVSWYQQALGQGPQFIFQYYEEEERQRGNFPDRFSGHQFPNYSSELNVNALLLGDSALYLCASSALAGGITDTQYFGPGTRLTVL.

The rearrangement links TRBV28 to TRBJ1-2; D not resolved. V dropped 2 bases and J dropped 3 bases, with 7 bases sitting between them. Germline CDR1 MDHEN, CDR2 SYDVKM. The CDR3 loop spans 13 amino acids. The CDR3 protein is CASSLVGDYGYTF. Here the CDR3 DNA reads TGTGCCAGCAGTTTAGTCGGGGACTATGGCTACACCTTC.

The V gene is TRBV2, the J gene TRBJ2-7; possible D gene TRBD1, 6 bases. The length of the CDR3 is 11 residues. The V gene's germline CDR1 is SNHLY and CDR2 FYNNEI. Trimming pared 4 bases from V and 6 bases from J, leaving 7 bases between. The CDR3 spells CASSARGEQYF. CDR3 sequence (DNA): TGTGCCAGCAGTGCCAGGGGCGAGCAGTACTTC. Full variable domain (rest looked up from reference TRBV2 and TRBJ2-7): EPEVTQTPSHQVTQMGQEVILRCVPISNHLYFYWYRQILGQKVEFLVSFYNNEISEKSEIFDDQFSVERPDGSNFTLKIRSTKLEDSAMYFCASSARGEQYFGPGTRLTVT.

V usage is TRBV4-1 and J usage is TRBJ2-7; the D gene is possibly TRBD2 (6 bases). The germline CDR1 and CDR2 sequences are MGHRA and YSYEKL. Trimming shortened V by 3 bases and J by 2 bases, and 14 bases separated the two germline ends. CDR3 length: 15 amino acids. CDR3 region: CASSQREGSPYEQYF. CDR3 DNA: TGCGCCAGCAGCCAGCGGGAAGGGTCGCCCTACGAGCAGTACTTC.

J is TRBJ1-1 and V is TRBV27, with D perhaps matching TRBD1 (6 bases). Per germline, CDR1 MNHEY and CDR2 SMNVEV (reference sequence). Trimming stripped 5 bases from V and 2 bases from J, with 18 bases between. The CDR3 runs to 16 residues. As DNA, the CDR3 is TGTGCCAGCAGTCCCAGAAGCTTAGGGGGAAACACTGAAGCTTTCTTT. Translating it yields CASSPRSLGGNTEAFF.

Only one count was recorded for this clone. This chain uses TRBV28 with TRBJ2-5; tentative D call: TRBD2 (5 bases). Trimming shortened V by 4 bases and J by 7 bases, and 13 bases separated the two germline ends. Germline-derived CDR1 and CDR2 are MDHEN and SYDVKM. The CDR3 sequence is 13 residues long. The CDR3 sequence: CASSYPTRGTQYF. In DNA form, the CDR3 reads TGTGCCAGCAGTTATCCGACCCGGGGGACCCAGTACTTC.

This chain joins TRBV7-6 and TRBJ2-7; D is unresolved. This CDR3 has 11 residues. CDR1 and CDR2 (germline): SGHVS, FNYEAQ. The V end lost 5 bases, the J end lost 6 bases, and 8 bases lay between the germline ends. The CDR3 spells CASSAGSEQYF. The CDR3 nucleotides read TGTGCCAGCAGCGCTGGTAGCGAGCAGTACTTC.

CDR3 coding DNA: TGTGCCAGCAGTCCGCTGACAGGGCGGTTCGCTGAAGCTTTCTTT. Encoded protein: CASSPLTGRFAEAFF. The chain recombines TRBV28 with TRBJ1-1, with TRBD1 identical over 7 bases. Germline V lookup: CDR1 MDHEN, CDR2 SYDVKM. V dropped 5 bases and J dropped 6; count of bases not matched to a gene: 12. This CDR3 has 15 amino acids.

In its sample, this clone was seen once. The gene calls are TRBV27 and TRBJ2-1; 7 nucleotides agree with TRBD2. CDR3 length equals 16 residues. The trim removed 6 bases at V and 5 bases at J, leaving 13 bases unmatched. From germline, CDR1 is MNHEY and CDR2 SMNVEV (reference sequence). In nucleotides, the CDR3 is TGTGCCAGCAGGACCCTGGGGCTAGCGGAGAACAATGAGCAGTTCTTC. The encoded protein is CASRTLGLAENNEQFF.

The table lists this clone with a few counts. The CDR3 DNA is TGTGCCAGCAGGGAAAGACAGGGGGCGAGGACTGAAGCTTTCTTT. Translating it yields CASRERQGARTEAFF. The chain uses TRBV2 and TRBJ1-1; 10 nucleotides agree with TRBD1. Germline V lookup: CDR1 SNHLY, CDR2 FYNNEI. The V segment lost 6 bases and the J segment 5 bases; nucleotides outside the gene matches: 9. The CDR3 loop spans 15 amino acids.

The J gene is TRBJ2-1, the V gene TRBV28; 7 positions match TRBD1. With 6 bases clipped from V and 8 bases from J, the junction kept 13 bases outside the gene matches. The germline CDR1 and CDR2 sequences are MDHEN and SYDVKM. The length of the CDR3 is 15 residues. The CDR3 DNA reads as TGTGCCAGCAGGAACCCCCGACAGGGTTCCGATGAGCAGTTCTTC. Its protein is CASRNPRQGSDEQFF.

V gene TRBV30 combines with J gene TRBJ2-1, with 8 bases that match TRBD1. The germline V gene has CDR1 GTSNPN and CDR2 SVGIG (reference sequence). The CDR3 is made up of 15 amino acids. With V trimmed by 3 bases and J by 9 bases, 13 bases remained unmatched. CDR3 region: CAWSGGRGQVGEQFF. The CDR3 region has the DNA TGTGCCTGGAGCGGCGGCAGGGGGCAGGTTGGTGAGCAGTTCTTC. Full variable domain (rest looked up from reference TRBV30 and TRBJ2-1): SQTIHQWPATLVQPVGSPLSLECTVEGTSNPNLYWYRQAAGRGLQLLFYSVGIGQISSEVPQNLSASRPQDRQFILSSKKLLLSDSGFYLCAWSGGRGQVGEQFFGPGTRLTVL.

The chain carries TRBV4-2 and TRBJ2-7; D remains unclear. This CDR3 spans 17 amino acids. Trimming took off 1 base at V and 2 bases at J, with 18 bases between the two ends. Germline CDR1 and CDR2: LGHNA and YNFKEQ. CDR3 sequence (DNA): TGTGCCAGCAGCCAAGTCGCCGTGGCTGCCACAGCCTACGAGCAGTACTTC. Translating it yields CASSQVAVAATAYEQYF.

The V and J genes are TRBV9 and TRBJ2-3; TRBD2 aligns across 7 bases. The CDR3 is 15 amino acids. The germline gives CDR1 SGDLS, CDR2 YYNGEE. With V trimmed by 0 bases and J by 2 bases, 3 bases remained unmatched. The CDR3 sequence: CASSVASGVTDTQYF. CDR3 nucleotides: TGTGCCAGCAGCGTAGCCAGCGGGGTCACAGATACGCAGTATTTT.

The chain uses TRBV9 and TRBJ1-2, with D perhaps matching TRBD1 (5 bases). The V gene lost 0 bases and the J gene lost 2 bases, with 17 bases spanning the gap. There are 17 residues in the CDR3. Germline lookup yields CDR1 SGDLS and CDR2 YYNGEE. CDR3 sequence: CASSVAARRDYNYGYTF. The CDR3 DNA sequence: TGTGCCAGCAGCGTAGCCGCCCGCAGGGACTACAACTATGGCTACACCTTC.

This chain connects TRBV2 to TRBJ1-3; no firm D call. Germline assignment: CDR1 SNHLY and CDR2 FYNNEI. V shed 10 bases and J shed 4 bases, with 5 bases lying between them. The length of the CDR3 is 10 residues. The CDR3 DNA follows: TGTGCCATCGGGGGAAACACCATATATTTT. Encoded protein: CAIGGNTIYF.

The V gene is TRBV14, the J gene TRBJ1-1; the D gene is possibly TRBD1 (6 bases). Trimming cost V 5 bases and J 1 base, with 11 bases left between them. There are 14 residues in the CDR3. The germline V gene has CDR1 SGHDN and CDR2 FVKESK. The CDR3 protein is CASSVIRGNTEAFF. The CDR3 bases are TGTGCCAGCAGCGTCATCAGGGGGAACACTGAAGCTTTCTTT.

This clone appeared once. This chain joins TRBV14 and TRBJ2-3; D gene unclear. Per the germline V gene, CDR1 is SGHDN and CDR2 is FVKESK. V gave up 8 bases and J gave up 6 bases, with 9 bases separating them. The CDR3 spans 11 residues. The CDR3 DNA sequence: TGTGCCAGCCGAAAAGCCGATACGCAGTATTTT. It is translated as CASRKADTQYF.

This clone was counted between two and nine times. The chain recombines TRBV5-5 with TRBJ1-4; no reliable D call. The V gene's germline CDR1 is SGHKS and CDR2 YYEKEE (reference sequence). Trimming stripped 1 base from V and 7 bases from J, with 5 bases between. This CDR3 contains 12 residues. The CDR3 region is CASSLSSEKLFF. The CDR3 DNA reads TGTGCCAGCAGCTTGTCATCTGAAAAACTGTTTTTT.

The chain couples TRBV2 to TRBJ1-2; TRBD1 matches at 8 bases. After removal of 7 bases from V and 4 bases from J, the junction contained 14 bases not matched to a gene. This CDR3 contains 16 residues. Germline lookup yields CDR1 SNHLY and CDR2 FYNNEI. The DNA of the CDR3 is TGTGCCAGCATGCCCCTTCCGGGACAGGCTGGCTATGGCTACACCTTC. It is translated as CASMPLPGQAGYGYTF.

CDR3 protein: CATSRDGLSEQYF. The CDR3, as DNA: TGTGCCACCAGCAGAGATGGGCTCTCCGAGCAGTACTTC. The chain couples TRBV15 to TRBJ2-7; D is undetermined. Germline assignment: CDR1 LNHNV and CDR2 YYDKDF (reference sequence). V lost 0 bases and J 6 bases, leaving 9 bases between the germline ends. The CDR3 runs to 13 residues.